This T cell receptor (beta chain) was retrieved from a study of cytomegalovirus exposure and HLA in healthy donors. Study-wide results and limits: Researchers reported in a later analysis that a missense DCLRE1C variant was tied to TCR beta V- and J-gene trimming. Analysis performed later found more than 15,000 TCR beta sequences associated with HLA alleles at 0.05 false discovery rate. Serostatus for CMV was the only available immune exposure information. Analysis was performed later, and it showed HLA-associated TCR beta chains to be more clonally expanded than equally common others.

Germline V gene data show CDR1 as SGHAT and CDR2 as FQDESV (reference sequence). Germline trimming cut 8 bases from V and 2 bases from J; bases unmatched to any gene: 7. This CDR3 contains 14 residues. PCR used 60 Vbeta primers and 13 Jbeta primers. Measured with immunoSEQ multiplex PCR; TCRdb has only the in-frame clones, and not every one. The sample records 100,000 to 120,000 clones, approximately 82% being singletons. Concerning this clone: The antigen remains undetermined.

The sequencing input was PBMCs. The origin of this receptor is a man in his forties in good health and CMV-seropositive. The gene calls are TRBV11-1 and TRBJ2-3, with 7 bases that match TRBD2. CDR3 nucleotides: TGTGCCAGCGACCTGGGACTACCCACAGATACGCAGTATTTT. This encodes CASDLGLPTDTQYF.